A single sample is the source of the 22 T cell receptor beta chains below, sequenced in a study of T-cell memory formation after mild COVID-19. Using its own MiXCR run on the 5' RACE reads, TCRdb lists one record per CDR3 protein. The repertoire holds about 600,000 distinct CDR3 sequences, with about 20% as singletons. The sequenced sample consisted of PBMCs or a T cell subset sorted from them (not recorded which). The receptors stem from an adult woman who had mild COVID-19 (a few samples of this study predate the infection). Cell type and time point are not known.

Only a few counts were recorded for this clonotype. Written as DNA, the CDR3 is TGCGCCAGCAGCTGGGCAGGCGCTGAAGCTTTCTTT. It codes for CASSWAGAEAFF. The rearrangement uses TRBV5-1 and TRBJ1-1; D remains ambiguous. V lost 3 bases, J lost 6 bases, and 9 bases lay in between. Germline V gene data show CDR1 as SGHRS and CDR2 as YFSETQ. The CDR3 is made up of 12 amino acids.

The V call is TRBV6-1, the J call TRBJ1-4; D is ambiguous. This CDR3 spans 12 amino acids. CDR1 is MNHNS, CDR2 SASEGT, per germline. V lost 1 base and J lost 8, with 5 bases in between. The CDR3 protein is CASSEDREKLFF. CDR3 DNA: TGTGCCAGCAGTGAAGACAGAGAAAAACTGTTTTTT.

The rearrangement uses TRBV5-1 and TRBJ1-1; 9 bases agree with TRBD1. The trim removed 0 bases at V and 5 bases at J, leaving 5 bases unmatched. The length of the CDR3 is 15 residues. CDR1 and CDR2 from the germline V gene are SGHRS and YFSETQ. In DNA, the CDR3 is TGCGCCAGCAGCTTGGGGGACAGGGAGGTGACTGAAGCTTTCTTT. Its protein product is CASSLGDREVTEAFF.

In its sample, this clonotype was seen a few times. V usage is TRBV10-3 and J usage is TRBJ1-5; 10 bases are a match to TRBD1. Trimming at V came to 2 bases and at J to 6 bases, leaving 4 bases not matched to a gene. The CDR3 sequence is 15 residues long. Germline V gene lookup returns CDR1 ENHRY and CDR2 SYGVKD. This chain's CDR3 is CAISEPDRGLQPQHF. Written as DNA, the CDR3 is TGTGCCATCAGTGAGCCAGACAGGGGGCTTCAGCCCCAGCATTTT.

The genes are TRBV12-3 or TRBV12-4 and TRBJ1-5; unclear D gene. Trimming pared 0 bases from V and 2 bases from J, leaving 17 bases between. The CDR3 has 18 residues. Written as DNA, the CDR3 is TGTGCCAGCAGTTTAGCTTGGGTGAACGGTCTTCGCAATCAGCCCCAGCATTTT. Its protein is CASSLAWVNGLRNQPQHF.

The rearrangement uses TRBV18 and TRBJ2-7; D gene ambiguous. Germline V gene sequence: CDR1 KGHSH, CDR2 LQKENI. CDR3 length equals 15 residues. V was pared by 5 bases and J by 0 bases, with 14 bases between. CDR3 residues: CASSTDADASYEQYF. The DNA for the CDR3 is TGTGCCAGCTCAACTGACGCGGACGCCTCCTACGAGCAGTACTTC. Filled out from reference TRBV18 and TRBJ2-7, the complete variable domain reads NAGVMQNPRHLVRRRGQEARLRCSPMKGHSHVYWYRQLPEEGLKFMVYLQKENIIDESGMPKERFSAEFPKEGPSILRIQQVVRGDSAAYFCASSTDADASYEQYFGPGTRLTVT.

CDR3 DNA sequence: TGTGCCACCAGTGATTTGACTGGACAGCCTAATGAGCAGTTCTTC. This translates into CATSDLTGQPNEQFF. J is TRBJ2-1 and V is TRBV24-1, with TRBD1 as a possible D gene (6 bases). This CDR3 contains 15 residues. The ends were cut back, 0 bases at V and 7 bases at J, with 12 bases in the middle. Germline CDR1 is KGHDR and CDR2 is SFDVKD.

The chain couples TRBV7-2 to TRBJ1-1, with D perhaps TRBD1 (5 bases). V gave up 0 bases and J gave up 4 bases, with 15 bases separating them. In germline, CDR1 is SGHTA, CDR2 FQGNSA. This CDR3 contains 16 residues. DNA of the CDR3: TGTGCCAGCAGCTTAGCGATCTGGGCGGGGGGCACTGAAGCTTTCTTT. Its protein product is CASSLAIWAGGTEAFF.

The chain uses TRBV5-1 and TRBJ1-4; D uncertain. Germline CDR1 SGHRS, CDR2 YFSETQ. Deletions cut 2 bases from V and 6 bases from J, with 11 bases between. The CDR3 has 14 residues. CDR3 protein: CASSLRAEDEKLFF. CDR3 nucleotides: TGCGCCAGCAGCTTAAGGGCAGAAGATGAAAAACTGTTTTTT.

The rearrangement joins TRBV12-3 or TRBV12-4 to TRBJ2-1, with 12 bases aligning to TRBD2. CDR3 size: 16 residues. The J segment lost 4 bases and the V segment lost 4 bases, leaving 5 bases of the junction unmatched. The CDR3 DNA sequence: TGTGCCAGCAGTTCTACTAGCGGGGGGAGATACAATGAGCAGTTCTTC. This codes for CASSSTSGGRYNEQFF.

This clonotype was observed a handful of times. The chain couples TRBV13 to TRBJ2-3; 9 bases match TRBD2. The germline CDR1 and CDR2 sequences are PRHDT and FYEKMQ (reference sequence). The CDR3 length is 16 residues. Germline trimming cut 5 bases from V and 0 bases from J; bases unmatched to any gene: 6. This CDR3 reads CASSPKTSGSTDTQYF. Written as DNA, the CDR3 is TGTGCCAGCAGCCCAAAGACTAGCGGTAGCACAGATACGCAGTATTTT.

The rearrangement links TRBV5-5 to TRBJ1-4; 11 bases are a match to TRBD1. CDR3 length: 14 residues. Germline values: CDR1 SGHKS, CDR2 YYEKEE (reference sequence). V shed 3 bases and J 7 bases; nucleotides not matched to a gene: 2. The CDR3 DNA reads TGTGCCAGCAGCTCGGGACAGGGGGTTGAAAAACTGTTTTTT. Encoded protein: CASSSGQGVEKLFF.

The chain joins TRBV6-5 to TRBJ1-1; no firm D call. The length of the CDR3 is 13 residues. From germline, CDR1 is MNHEY and CDR2 SVGAGI. V lost 3 bases to trimming and J lost 0 bases, with 5 bases between them. CDR3 loop: CASSYLMNTEAFF. CDR3 DNA sequence: TGTGCCAGCAGTTATCTCATGAACACTGAAGCTTTCTTT.

This clonotype has more than one count but fewer than ten. V and J are TRBV5-1 and TRBJ1-1; 10 bases map to TRBD1. Germline CDR1 and CDR2: SGHRS and YFSETQ. This CDR3 spans 15 amino acids. Trimming at V came to 0 bases and at J to 4 bases, leaving 3 bases not matched to a gene. CDR3 nucleotide sequence: TGCGCCAGCAGCTTGGGACAGGGGGCGTTCACTGAAGCTTTCTTT. It translates to CASSLGQGAFTEAFF.

The chain combines TRBV6-5 with TRBJ1-6; 10 positions match TRBD1. V trimming: 2 bases; J trimming: 7 bases; junction bases outside the gene matches: 2. The CDR3 is made up of 15 amino acids. In germline, CDR1 is MNHEY, CDR2 SVGAGI. The DNA for the CDR3 is TGTGCCAGCAGTTACACGGACAGGGGGAATTCACCCCTCCACTTT. Translation: CASSYTDRGNSPLHF.

The V and J genes are TRBV10-3 and TRBJ2-1; a weak D match, TRBD2 (6 bases). CDR3 size: 13 residues. V shed 1 base and J shed 6 bases, with 7 bases lying between them. In germline, CDR1 is ENHRY, CDR2 SYGVKD. This CDR3 reads CAISELLANEQFF. In nucleotides, the CDR3 is TGTGCCATCAGTGAGTTACTAGCCAATGAGCAGTTCTTC.

This clonotype was counted ten times or more. The chain joins TRBV27 to TRBJ2-7; 9 bases are a match to TRBD1. J was trimmed by 3 bases and V by 6 bases; bases with no gene match: 9. CDR3 size: 15 residues. Germline V gene lookup returns CDR1 MNHEY and CDR2 SMNVEV (reference sequence). CDR3 nucleotide sequence: TGTGCCAGCAGCCCCGGGACAGGGCTTAACTACGAGCAGTACTTC. Amino acid sequence: CASSPGTGLNYEQYF.

J is TRBJ2-3 and V is TRBV7-2; D might be TRBD2 (5 bases). CDR1 is SGHTA, CDR2 FQGNSA, per germline. The ends were cut back, 6 bases at V and 2 bases at J, with 15 bases in the middle. The CDR3 contains 15 residues. CDR3 nucleotide sequence: TGTGCCAGCAGTCCCGGACTTCTCCTCACAGATACGCAGTATTTT. Its translation is CASSPGLLLTDTQYF. Full variable domain (missing parts from reference TRBV7-2 and TRBJ2-3): GAGVSQSPSNKVTEKGKDVELRCDPISGHTALYWYRQSLGQGLEFLIYFQGNSAPDKSGLPSDRFSAERTGGSVSTLTIQRTQQEDSAVYLCASSPGLLLTDTQYFGPGTRLTVL.

This clonotype has only a few counts. This chain uses TRBV7-9 with TRBJ1-1, with TRBD1 matching 8 bases. Germline CDR1 SEHNR, CDR2 FQNEAQ (reference sequence). The CDR3 spans 16 residues. V was pared by 7 bases and J by 5 bases, with 15 bases of the junction left unmatched. DNA of the CDR3: TGTGCCAGCACCCACCCCACAGGGGGAGGTTGGACTGAAGCTTTCTTT. Translation gives CASTHPTGGGWTEAFF.

This clonotype has ten or more counts. V and J are TRBV7-2 and TRBJ2-7, with TRBD2 matching over 12 bases. Germline values: CDR1 SGHTA, CDR2 FQGNSA. This CDR3 is 14 amino acids long. V lost 7 bases, J lost 2 bases, and 3 bases stayed unmatched. DNA of the CDR3: TGTGCCAGCAACCTAGCGGGAGGGGCCTACGAGCAGTACTTC. This encodes CASNLAGGAYEQYF.

This clonotype was counted a few times. The chain joins TRBV6-2 or TRBV6-3 to TRBJ2-1; tentatively, D is TRBD2 (6 bases). The V gene's germline CDR1 is MNHEY and CDR2 SVGEGT. The CDR3 extends over 14 amino acids. V was cut by 4 bases and J by 4 bases, with 11 bases left in between. Here the CDR3 DNA reads TGTGCCAGCAGTTTTCCGGGACTTTACAATGAGCAGTTCTTC. Encoded protein: CASSFPGLYNEQFF.

The CDR3: CASLPGTGRREGNTGELFF. As DNA, the CDR3 is TGTGCCAGCCTTCCCGGGACAGGTCGCCGGGAGGGCAACACCGGGGAGCTGTTTTTT. This rearrangement joins TRBV18 to TRBJ2-2; D possibly uses TRBD1 or TRBD2 (8 bases each). Trimming stripped 8 bases from V and 2 bases from J, with 27 bases between. In germline, CDR1 is KGHSH, CDR2 LQKENI. The CDR3 consists of 19 residues.